The 12 T cell receptor beta chains in this list originate from one sample, sequenced in a study of blood T cells in healthy people across ages. Using a J-beta primer mix together with a sample-barcoded 5' primer, a second PCR was run for about 7 to 12 cycles. TCRdb passed the 5' RACE reads through MiXCR, listing each CDR3 protein once. The sample contains about 700,000 distinct CDR3 sequences, about 30% of which appear only once. The sequencing sample was made of blood. The receptors were gathered from a woman older than 75 in good health.

The chain joins TRBV20-1 to TRBJ2-5; D remains ambiguous. The germline V and J ends were trimmed by 2 bases and 4 bases, with 5 bases remaining between them. CDR1 and CDR2 (germline): DFQATT, SNEGSKA (reference sequence). This CDR3 has 11 residues. Here the CDR3 reads CSARISETQYF. CDR3 sequence (DNA): TGCAGTGCTAGAATATCAGAGACCCAGTACTTC.

A word on this clonotype: A clone one base away is much larger, so this may be a read error. The V gene is TRBV6-2 or TRBV6-3, the J gene TRBJ1-5, with D unclear. Germline V gene lookup returns CDR1 MNHEY and CDR2 SVGEGT. V was pared by 4 bases and J by 6 bases, with 16 bases between. This CDR3 is built from 15 residues. CDR3 coding DNA: TGTGCCAGCAGTTCCCACGATCCCCCGTGTCAGCCCCAGCATTTT. This translates into CASSSHDPPCQPQHF.

The genes are TRBV7-2 and TRBJ2-1; D could derive from TRBD1 or TRBD2 (5 bases each). The length of the CDR3 is 13 residues. Trimming removed 5 bases from V and 8 bases from J, with 13 bases in between. Germline V CDR1 and CDR2: SGHTA, FQGNSA. The CDR3 DNA follows: TGTGCCAGCAGCCGGGACCGAACAGATGAGCAGTTCTTC. It specifies CASSRDRTDEQFF.

This clonotype was seen many times. The rearrangement links TRBV27 to TRBJ2-4, with a weak D call TRBD1 (5 bases). This CDR3 is 14 amino acids long. V was pared by 3 bases and J by 2 bases, with 8 bases between. Germline V CDR1 and CDR2: MNHEY, SMNVEV (reference sequence). CDR3 bases: TGTGCCAGCAGTTTCGACAGTACCAAAAACATTCAGTACTTC. Its translation is CASSFDSTKNIQYF.

This clonotype was counted ten times or more. The chain carries TRBV29-1 and TRBJ1-1; D may be TRBD1 (5 bases). CDR1 is SQVTM and CDR2 is ANQGSEA in the germline V gene. V dropped 4 bases and J dropped 3 bases, with 15 bases sitting between them. The CDR3 runs to 14 residues. As DNA, the CDR3 is TGCAGCGTTGCTGTGGGGGGGACTGACACTGAAGCTTTCTTT. As protein: CSVAVGGTDTEAFF.

The chain links TRBV5-5 to TRBJ2-1; 9 bases agree with TRBD2. From germline, CDR1 is SGHKS and CDR2 YYEKEE (reference sequence). There are 16 residues in the CDR3. Trimming cost V 1 base and J 3 bases; bases outside gene matches: 5. CDR3 sequence reads: CASSLFIAGDYNEQFF. As DNA, the CDR3 is TGTGCCAGCAGCTTGTTTATAGCGGGAGACTACAATGAGCAGTTCTTC.

This clonotype was seen a few times. A much larger clone is a single base away; this may be a read error. The V and J genes are TRBV28 and TRBJ2-5; D is tentatively TRBD1 or TRBD2 (5 bases each). Germline CDR1 MDHEN, CDR2 SYDVKM. The CDR3 is 15 residues long. The CDR3: CASSLVRGAEEAQYF. The CDR3 nucleotides read TGTGCCAGCAGTTTAGTCCGGGGCGCGGAAGAGGCCCAGTACTTC.

At least ten counts were recorded for this clonotype. This chain connects TRBV7-9 to TRBJ2-1; 8 nucleotides match TRBD1. CDR1 and CDR2 from the germline V gene are SEHNR and FQNEAQ (reference sequence). This CDR3 is 16 amino acids long. V gave up 5 bases and J gave up 9 bases; unmatched junction bases: 15. The DNA of the CDR3 is TGTGCCAGCAGCCCCGACGGACAGGGCTCTAGGACTGAGCAGTTCTTC. Protein: CASSPDGQGSRTEQFF. Combining the CDR3 with reference TRBV7-9 and TRBJ2-1 gives the whole variable domain DTGVSQNPRHKITKRGQNVTFRCDPISEHNRLYWYRQTLGQGPEFLTYFQNEAQLEKSRLLSDRFSAERPKGSFSTLEIQRTEQGDSAMYLCASSPDGQGSRTEQFFGPGTRLTVL.

This rearrangement joins TRBV20-1 to TRBJ2-5; tentatively, D is TRBD1 (7 bases). The J call may be in error: the DNA end matches TRBJ2-7 better. Germline CDR1 DFQATT, CDR2 SNEGSKA (reference sequence). The CDR3 loop spans 15 amino acids. Here the CDR3 DNA reads TGCAGTGCTAGGGGGGGACAGACAGTAACCTACGAGCAGTACTTC. Translated: CSARGGQTVTYEQYF.

The genes are TRBV5-1 and TRBJ2-6, with a weak D call TRBD2 (5 bases). V was shortened by 3 bases and J by 0 bases, with 10 bases between the two germline ends. CDR3 length equals 16 residues. Per the germline V gene, CDR1 is SGHRS and CDR2 is YFSETQ. This CDR3 is CASSSGLGSGANVLTF. As DNA, the CDR3 is TGCGCCAGCAGCTCAGGACTGGGCTCTGGGGCCAACGTCCTGACTTTC.

This clonotype appeared many times. This chain connects TRBV28 to TRBJ2-4; 11 bases map to TRBD1. CDR3 length equals 15 residues. V lost 5 bases and J lost 11; bases outside the gene matches: 11. Per the germline V gene, CDR1 is MDHEN and CDR2 is SYDVKM. CDR3 loop: CASSQPGQGVSVQYF. For the CDR3, the DNA is TGTGCCAGCAGTCAACCGGGACAGGGGGTTTCGGTTCAGTACTTC.

This clonotype showed up many times. The rearrangement joins TRBV27 to TRBJ2-5; 11 bases match TRBD2. The CDR3 totals 14 residues. Germline trimming cut 4 bases from V and 5 bases from J; bases unmatched to any gene: 3. Germline values: CDR1 MNHEY, CDR2 SMNVEV (reference sequence). CDR3 protein: CASSSLAGGETQYF. CDR3 nucleotide sequence: TGTGCCAGCAGTTCTTTAGCGGGGGGGGAGACCCAGTACTTC.